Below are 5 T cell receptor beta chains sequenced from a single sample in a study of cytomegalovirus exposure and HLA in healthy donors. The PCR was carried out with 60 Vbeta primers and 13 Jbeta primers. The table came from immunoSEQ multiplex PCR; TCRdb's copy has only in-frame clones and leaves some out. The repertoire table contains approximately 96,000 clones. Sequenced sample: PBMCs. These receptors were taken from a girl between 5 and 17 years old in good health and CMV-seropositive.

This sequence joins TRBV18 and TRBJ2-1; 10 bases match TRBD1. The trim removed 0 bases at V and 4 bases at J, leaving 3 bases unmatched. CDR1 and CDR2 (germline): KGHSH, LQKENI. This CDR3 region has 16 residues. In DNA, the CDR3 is TGTGCCAGCTCACCACCGGGGACAGGGGTTTACAATGAGCAGTTCTTC. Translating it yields CASSPPGTGVYNEQFF.

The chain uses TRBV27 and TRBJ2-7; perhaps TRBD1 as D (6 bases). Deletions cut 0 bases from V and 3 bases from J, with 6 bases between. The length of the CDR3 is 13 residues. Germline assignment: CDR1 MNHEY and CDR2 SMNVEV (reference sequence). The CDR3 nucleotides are TGTGCCAGCAGTTTATCACAGGGCTACGAGCAGTACGTC. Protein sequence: CASSLSQGYEQYV.

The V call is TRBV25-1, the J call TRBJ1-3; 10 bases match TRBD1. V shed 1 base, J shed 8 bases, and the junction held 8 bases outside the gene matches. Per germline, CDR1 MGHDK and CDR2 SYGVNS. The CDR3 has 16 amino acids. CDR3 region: CASSEWGTGVSYTIYF. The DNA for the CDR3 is TGTGCCAGCAGTGAATGGGGGACAGGGGTCTCATACACCATATATTTT.

The CDR3 coding sequence is TGCGCCAGCAGCCAAGAAGGTCGGACAGGGTTACCCAATGAGCAGTTCTTC. Its translation: CASSQEGRTGLPNEQFF. The chain has TRBV4-1 and TRBJ2-1, with TRBD1 matching 8 bases. Germline CDR1 is MGHRA and CDR2 is YSYEKL. This CDR3 is built from 17 residues. The ends lost 0 bases at V and 6 bases at J; junction bases unmatched: 10.

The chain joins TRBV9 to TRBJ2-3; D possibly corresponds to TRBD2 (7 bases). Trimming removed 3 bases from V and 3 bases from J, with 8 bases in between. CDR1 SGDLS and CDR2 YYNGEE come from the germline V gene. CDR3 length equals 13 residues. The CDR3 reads CASSEGGTDTQYF. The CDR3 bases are TGTGCCAGCAGCGAGGGGGGGACAGATACGCAGTATTTT.